The clone carrying this T cell receptor beta chain has more than one count but fewer than ten. The antigen is not known. The study reverse transcribed the entire isolated RNA, so it sequenced expressed TCRB transcripts. Libraries were prepared by immunoSEQ multiplex PCR; TCRdb keeps only in-frame clonotypes and omits some of them. The sample consists of more than 300,000 clones, about 12% of them appearing once. These data originate in a study of beta chain features in type 1 diabetes. Study-level points and caveats: These data did not resolve whether HLA type affects TCRB rearrangement. Type 1 diabetes patients had moderately but significantly shorter TCRB CDR3s in all four CD4+ subsets. Researchers reported that naive, central memory and Treg TCRB repertoires appeared more similar in patients than in healthy donors.

The germline V gene has CDR1 MNHNY and CDR2 SVGAGI (reference sequence). With 2 bases removed from V and 5 bases from J, the gap between germline ends came to 12 bases. The CDR3 runs 14 residues. The TCR was taken from a man aged 18 to 30 in good health. This chain links TRBV6-6 with TRBJ1-1, with D tentatively TRBD1 (6 bases). Sequenced sample: naive CD4+ T cells from blood. Written as DNA, the CDR3 is TGTGCCAGCAGTTACACAGGGCTTCGGACTGAAGCTTTCTTT. This encodes CASSYTGLRTEAFF.